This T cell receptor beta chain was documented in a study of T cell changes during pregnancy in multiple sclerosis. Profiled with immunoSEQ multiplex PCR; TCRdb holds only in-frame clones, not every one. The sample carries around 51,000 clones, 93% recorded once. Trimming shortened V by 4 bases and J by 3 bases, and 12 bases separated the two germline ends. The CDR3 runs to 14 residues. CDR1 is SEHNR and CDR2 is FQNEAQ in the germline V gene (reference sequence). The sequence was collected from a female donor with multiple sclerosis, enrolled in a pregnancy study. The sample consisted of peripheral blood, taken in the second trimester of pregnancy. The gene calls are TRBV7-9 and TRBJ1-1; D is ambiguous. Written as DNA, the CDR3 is TGTGCCAGCAGCTCCCGCCCGGGATACACTGAAGCTTTCTTT. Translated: CASSSRPGYTEAFF.